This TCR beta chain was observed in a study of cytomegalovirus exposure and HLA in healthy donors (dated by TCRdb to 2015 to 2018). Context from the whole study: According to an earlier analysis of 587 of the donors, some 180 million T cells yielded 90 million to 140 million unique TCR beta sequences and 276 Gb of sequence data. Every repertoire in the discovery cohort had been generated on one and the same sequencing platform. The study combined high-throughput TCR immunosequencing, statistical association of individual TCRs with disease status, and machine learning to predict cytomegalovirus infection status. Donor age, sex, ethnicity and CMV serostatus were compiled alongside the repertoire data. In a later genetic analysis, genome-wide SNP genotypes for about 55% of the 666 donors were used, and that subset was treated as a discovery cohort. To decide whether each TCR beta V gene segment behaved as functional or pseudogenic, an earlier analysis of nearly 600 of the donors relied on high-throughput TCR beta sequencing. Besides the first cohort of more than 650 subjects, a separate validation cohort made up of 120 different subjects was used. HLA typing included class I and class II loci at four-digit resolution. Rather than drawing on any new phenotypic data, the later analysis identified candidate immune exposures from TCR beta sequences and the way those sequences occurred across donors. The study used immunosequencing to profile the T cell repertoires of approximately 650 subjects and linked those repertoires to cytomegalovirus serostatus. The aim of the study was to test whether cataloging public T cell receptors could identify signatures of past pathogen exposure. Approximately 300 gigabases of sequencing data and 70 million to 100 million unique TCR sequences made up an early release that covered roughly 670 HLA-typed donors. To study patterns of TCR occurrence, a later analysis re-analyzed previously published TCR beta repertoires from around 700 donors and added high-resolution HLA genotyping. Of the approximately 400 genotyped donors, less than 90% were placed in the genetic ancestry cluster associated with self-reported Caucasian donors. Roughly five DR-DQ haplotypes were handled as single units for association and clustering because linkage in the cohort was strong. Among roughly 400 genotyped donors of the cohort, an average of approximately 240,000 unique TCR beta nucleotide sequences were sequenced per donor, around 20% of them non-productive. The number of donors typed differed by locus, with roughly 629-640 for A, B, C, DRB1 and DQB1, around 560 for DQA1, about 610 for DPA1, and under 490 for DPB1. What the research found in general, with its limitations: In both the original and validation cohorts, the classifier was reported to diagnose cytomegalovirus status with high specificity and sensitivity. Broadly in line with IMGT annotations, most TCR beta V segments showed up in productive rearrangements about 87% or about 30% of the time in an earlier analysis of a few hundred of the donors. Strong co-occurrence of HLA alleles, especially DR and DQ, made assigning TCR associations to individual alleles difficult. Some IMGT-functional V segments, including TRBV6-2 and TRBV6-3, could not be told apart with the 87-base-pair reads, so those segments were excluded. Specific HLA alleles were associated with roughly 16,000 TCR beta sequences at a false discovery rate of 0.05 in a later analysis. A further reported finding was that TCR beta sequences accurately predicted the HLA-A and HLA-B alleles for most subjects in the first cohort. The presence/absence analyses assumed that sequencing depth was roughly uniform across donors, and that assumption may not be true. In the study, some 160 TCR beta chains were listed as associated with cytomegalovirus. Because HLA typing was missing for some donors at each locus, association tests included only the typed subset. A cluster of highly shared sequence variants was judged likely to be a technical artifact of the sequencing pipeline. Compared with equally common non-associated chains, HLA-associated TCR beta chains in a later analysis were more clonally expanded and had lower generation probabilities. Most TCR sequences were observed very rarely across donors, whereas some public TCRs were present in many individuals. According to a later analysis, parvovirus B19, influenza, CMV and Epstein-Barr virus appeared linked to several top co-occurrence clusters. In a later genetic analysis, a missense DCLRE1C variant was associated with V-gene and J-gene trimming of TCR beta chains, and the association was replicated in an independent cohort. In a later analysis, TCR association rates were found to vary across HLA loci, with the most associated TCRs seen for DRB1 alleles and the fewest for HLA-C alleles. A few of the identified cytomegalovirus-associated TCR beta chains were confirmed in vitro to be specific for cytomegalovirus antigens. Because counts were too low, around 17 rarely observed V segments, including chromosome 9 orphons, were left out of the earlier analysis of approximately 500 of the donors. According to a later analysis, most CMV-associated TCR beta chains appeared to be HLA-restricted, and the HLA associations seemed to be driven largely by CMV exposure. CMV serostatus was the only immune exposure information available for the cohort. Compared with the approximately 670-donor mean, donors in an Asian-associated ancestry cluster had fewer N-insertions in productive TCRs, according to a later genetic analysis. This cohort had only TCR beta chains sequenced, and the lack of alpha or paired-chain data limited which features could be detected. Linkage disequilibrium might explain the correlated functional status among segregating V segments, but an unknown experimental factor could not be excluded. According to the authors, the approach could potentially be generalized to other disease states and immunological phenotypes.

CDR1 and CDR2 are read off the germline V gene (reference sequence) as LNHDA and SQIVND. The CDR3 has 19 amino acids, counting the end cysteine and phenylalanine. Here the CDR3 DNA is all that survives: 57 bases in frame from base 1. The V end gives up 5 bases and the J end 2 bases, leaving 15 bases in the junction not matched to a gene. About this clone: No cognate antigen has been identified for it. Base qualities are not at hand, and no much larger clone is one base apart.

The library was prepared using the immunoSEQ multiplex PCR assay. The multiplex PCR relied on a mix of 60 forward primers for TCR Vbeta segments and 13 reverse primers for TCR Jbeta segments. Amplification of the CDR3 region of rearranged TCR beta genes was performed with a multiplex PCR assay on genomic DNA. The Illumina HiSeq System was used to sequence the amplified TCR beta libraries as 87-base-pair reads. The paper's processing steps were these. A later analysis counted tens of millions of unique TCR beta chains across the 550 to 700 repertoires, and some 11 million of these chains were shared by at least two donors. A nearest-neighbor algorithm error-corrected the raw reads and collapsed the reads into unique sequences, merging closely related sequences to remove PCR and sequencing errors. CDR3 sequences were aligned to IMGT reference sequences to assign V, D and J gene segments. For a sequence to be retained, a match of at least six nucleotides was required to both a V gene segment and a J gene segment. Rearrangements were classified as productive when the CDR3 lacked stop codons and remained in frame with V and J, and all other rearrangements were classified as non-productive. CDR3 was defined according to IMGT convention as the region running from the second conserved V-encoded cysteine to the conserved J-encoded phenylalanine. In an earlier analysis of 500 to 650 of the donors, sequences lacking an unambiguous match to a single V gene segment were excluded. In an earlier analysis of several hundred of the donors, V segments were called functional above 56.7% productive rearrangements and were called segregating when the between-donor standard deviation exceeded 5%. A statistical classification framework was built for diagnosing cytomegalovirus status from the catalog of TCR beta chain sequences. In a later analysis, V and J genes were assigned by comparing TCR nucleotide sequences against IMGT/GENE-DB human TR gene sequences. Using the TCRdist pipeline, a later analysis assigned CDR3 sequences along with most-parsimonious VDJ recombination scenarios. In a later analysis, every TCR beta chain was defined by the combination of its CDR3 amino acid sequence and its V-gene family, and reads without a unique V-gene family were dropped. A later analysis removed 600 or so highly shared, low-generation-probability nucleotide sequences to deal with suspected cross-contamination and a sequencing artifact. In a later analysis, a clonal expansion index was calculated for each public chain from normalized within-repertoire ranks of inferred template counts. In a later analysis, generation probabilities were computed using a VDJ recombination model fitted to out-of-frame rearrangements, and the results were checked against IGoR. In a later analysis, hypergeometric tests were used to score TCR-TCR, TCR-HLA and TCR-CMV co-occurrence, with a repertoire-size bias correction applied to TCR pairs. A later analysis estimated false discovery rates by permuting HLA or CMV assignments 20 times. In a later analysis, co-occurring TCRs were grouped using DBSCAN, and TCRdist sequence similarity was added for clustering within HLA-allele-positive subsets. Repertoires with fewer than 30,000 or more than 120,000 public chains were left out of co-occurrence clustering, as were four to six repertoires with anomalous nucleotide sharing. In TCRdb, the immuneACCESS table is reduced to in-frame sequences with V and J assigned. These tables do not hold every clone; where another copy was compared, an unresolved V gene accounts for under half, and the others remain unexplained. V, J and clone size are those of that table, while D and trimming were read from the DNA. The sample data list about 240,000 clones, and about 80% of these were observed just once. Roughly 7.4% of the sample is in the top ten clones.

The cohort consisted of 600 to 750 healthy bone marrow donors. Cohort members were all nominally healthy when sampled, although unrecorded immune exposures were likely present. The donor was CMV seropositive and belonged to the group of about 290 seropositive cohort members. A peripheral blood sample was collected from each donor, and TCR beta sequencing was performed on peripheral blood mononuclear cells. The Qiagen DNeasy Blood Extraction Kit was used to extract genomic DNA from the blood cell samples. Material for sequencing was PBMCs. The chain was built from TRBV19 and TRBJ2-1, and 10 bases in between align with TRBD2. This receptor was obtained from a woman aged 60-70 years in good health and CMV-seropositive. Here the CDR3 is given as CASSPYLGGSGRAYNEQFF. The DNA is TGTGCCAGTAGTCCTTATTTGGGGGGGAGCGGGAGGGCCTACAATGAGCAGTTCTTC.